These T cell receptor beta chains were read from a single sample in a study of OX40 agonist ivuxolimab in advanced cancers. Libraries were prepared by immunoSEQ multiplex PCR; TCRdb keeps only in-frame clonotypes and omits some of them. The profile shows some 51,000 clones, approximately 83% of them singletons. The specimen was CD4+ or CD8+ T cells sorted from blood, collected in a trial of the OX40 agonist ivuxolimab. These receptors came from an adult with an advanced solid tumor such as melanoma, head and neck, liver or kidney cancer. Both conserved end residues are part of each CDR3. D genes are given only for firm matches. Where a row states a size, it is once, few, many or the class of an expanded clone; other rows omit it.

>16|NA|TRBJ2-6|TRBV27|NA
TGTGCCAGCAGTGGCAGCTCTATTTCTGGGGCCAACGTCCTGACTTTC
CASSGSSISGANVLTF
>15|NA|TRBJ2-4|TRBV28|NA
TGTGCCAGCAGTCAACCCGGTGGGACCAAAAACATTCAGTACTTC
CASSQPGGTKNIQYF
>13|NA|TRBJ1-5|TRBV5-1|NA
TGCGCCAGCAGCCCCGGGTCCAATCAGCCCCAGCATTTT
CASSPGSNQPQHF
>15|NA|TRBJ1-1|TRBV28|NA
TGTGCCAGCAGTTTATTGAGGTCTAAAGGCACTGAAGCTTTCTTT
CASSLLRSKGTEAFF
>15|NA|TRBJ2-2|TRBV6-6|TRBD1
TGTGCCAGCAGAGGGACAGGGGACGGCACCGGGGAGCTGTTTTTT
CASRGTGDGTGELFF
>14|NA|TRBJ2-2|TRBV23-1|NA
TGCGCCAGCAGCCAGACTCAGAACACCGGGGAGCTGTTTTTT
CASSQTQNTGELFF
>13|NA|TRBJ2-7|TRBV30|NA
TGTGCCTGGAGTCGACCTCCTTCCCACGAGCAGTACTTC
CAWSRPPSHEQYF
>15|NA|TRBJ2-1|TRBV6-5|TRBD2
TGTGCCAGCAGATCCGGGACTAGCGACTACAATGAGCAGTTCTTC
CASRSGTSDYNEQFF
>12|NA|TRBJ2-5|TRBV18|NA
TGTGCCAGCTCAGGGGATCAAGAGACCCAGTACTTC
CASSGDQETQYF
>14|NA|TRBJ2-7|TRBV5-1|NA
TGCGCCAGCAGCAACGACCCGGCCTACTACGAGCAGTACTTC
CASSNDPAYYEQYF
>14|NA|TRBJ1-3|TRBV30|NA
TGTGCCTGGAGTGGTCTGGCCTCTGGAAACACCATATATTTT
CAWSGLASGNTIYF
>16|NA|TRBJ2-2|TRBV5-1|TRBD2
TGCGCCAGCAGCCCGCTCGGGAGGACCAACACCGGGGAGCTGTTTTTT
CASSPLGRTNTGELFF
>15|once|TRBJ2-5|TRBV27|TRBD1
TGTGCCAGCAGTTCTCCGGGACAGGGGGCAGAGACCCAGTACTTC
CASSSPGQGAETQYF
>16|NA|TRBJ2-7|TRBV14|NA
TGTGCCAGCAGCCTATCAGGCGGAGGGCTGGGATACGAGCAGTACTTC
CASSLSGGGLGYEQYF
>14|NA|TRBJ2-7|TRBV19|TRBD1
TGTGCCAGTAGTAAGGTCGGGACAGGGCTCGAGCAGTACTTC
CASSKVGTGLEQYF
>14|NA|TRBJ2-2|TRBV7-3|NA
TGTGCCAGCAGCTTTGGCGAGAACACCGGGGAGCTGTTTTTT
CASSFGENTGELFF
>15|NA|TRBJ1-3|TRBV7-8|NA
TGTGCCAGCAGCTCCAGGGAGCGTCGAGGAAACACCATATATTTT
CASSSRERRGNTIYF
>14|NA|TRBJ2-1|TRBV30|NA
TGTGCCTGGAGTTCCGGGAGTGACCCTGGTGAGCAGTTCTTC
CAWSSGSDPGEQFF
>15|NA|TRBJ2-2|TRBV7-9|TRBD1
TGTGCCAGCAGCCTACAGGGGGCGCGGGCCGGGGAGCTGTTTTTT
CASSLQGARAGELFF
>15|NA|TRBJ1-3|TRBV5-4|TRBD1
TGTGCCAGCAGCTACGACAGGGTGTCTGGAAACACCATATATTTT
CASSYDRVSGNTIYF
>17|NA|TRBJ2-3|TRBV19|TRBD2
TGTGCCAGTAGTATGGTCCGGGAGGCCGCACGGACAGATACGCAGTATTTT
CASSMVREAARTDTQYF
>15|NA|TRBJ2-7|TRBV29-1|NA
TGCAGCGTTGCCCTTTTAGGGACGGTATCCTACGAGCAGTACTTC
CSVALLGTVSYEQYF
>14|NA|TRBJ2-7|TRBV6-5|NA
TGTGCCAGCTCCCGGACGGAGGATTTCTACGAGCAGTACTTC
CASSRTEDFYEQYF
>14|NA|TRBJ1-1|TRBV6-5|NA
TGTGCCAGCAGTTACACGGGACAGAACACTGAAGCTTTCTTT
CASSYTGQNTEAFF
>21|NA|TRBJ1-3|TRBV2|TRBD1
TGTGCCAGCAGGCTACTATTCCTCGAAGGGACAGGGCTTAGCTCTGGAAACACCATATATTTT
CASRLLFLEGTGLSSGNTIYF
>14|NA|TRBJ2-3|TRBV19|NA
TGTGCCAGTAGTATGGGGTGGAGCACAGATACGCAGTATTTT
CASSMGWSTDTQYF
>16|NA|TRBJ1-5|TRBV5-6|TRBD1
TGTGCCAGCAGCTTGGACAGGGGTAGTAGCAATCAGCCCCAGCATTTT
CASSLDRGSSNQPQHF
>13|NA|TRBJ1-1|TRBV18|NA
TGTGCCAGCTCGGAATCGGGGAACACTGAAGCTTTCTTT
CASSESGNTEAFF
>10|NA|TRBJ2-5|TRBV20-1|NA
TGCAGTGCTAGACGGGAGACCCAGTACTTC
CSARRETQYF
>14|NA|TRBJ2-5|TRBV11-2|NA
TGTGCCAGCAGCTTTTATACCTCTTGGGAGACCCAGTACTTC
CASSFYTSWETQYF
>15|NA|TRBJ1-2|TRBV6-5|NA
TGTGCCAGCAGTCCCTCGGGGGGGCGAGTTAATGGCTACACCTTC
CASSPSGGRVNGYTF
>14|NA|TRBJ2-7|TRBV28|NA
TGTGCCAGCAGACCTCCGGGACCCTTCGCCGAGCAGTACTTC
CASRPPGPFAEQYF
>15|NA|TRBJ2-1|TRBV5-1|TRBD2
TGCGCCAGCAGAAGCGGGAGGGGGGCCTACAATGAGCAGTTCTTC
CASRSGRGAYNEQFF
>14|NA|TRBJ2-2|TRBV30|NA
TGTGCCTGGAGTAGGATAGTAGGAACCGGGGAGCTGTTTTTT
CAWSRIVGTGELFF
>17|NA|TRBJ1-1|TRBV4-1|NA
TGCGCCAGCAGCCATCATTTCACAGGCCCAATGAACACTGAAGCTTTCTTT
CASSHHFTGPMNTEAFF
>14|NA|TRBJ1-4|TRBV18|TRBD1
TGTGCCAGCTCACCCACGACAGGGACGGAAAAACTGTTTTTT
CASSPTTGTEKLFF
>17|NA|TRBJ2-2|TRBV11-2|NA
TGTGCCAGCAGCATCTTCATTACAGGACCGAGGACCGGGGAGCTGTTTTTT
CASSIFITGPRTGELFF
>15|NA|TRBJ2-2|TRBV6-5|NA
TGTGCCAGCAGTAGGATACGTCCGAACACCGGGGAGCTGTTCTTT
CASSRIRPNTGELFF
>16|NA|TRBJ1-5|TRBV4-1|NA
TGCGCCAGCAGCCAAGATGGAGGCATAGGCAATCAGCCCCAGCATTTT
CASSQDGGIGNQPQHF
>14|NA|TRBJ1-2|TRBV27|TRBD1
TGTGCCAGCAGTGCCCCGGGACAGGGACACGGCTACACCTTC
CASSAPGQGHGYTF
>11|once|TRBJ2-1|TRBV2|NA
TGTGCCAGCTCGGGTTACAATGAGCAGTTCTTC
CASSGYNEQFF
>14|once|TRBJ2-2|TRBV6-5|NA
TGTGCCACCCGTCGAGGGACTTCTACCGGGGAGCTGTTTTTT
CATRRGTSTGELFF
>18|NA|TRBJ2-3|TRBV25-1|TRBD2
TGTGCCAGCAGTGGCCCGGGACTAGGGGGGGTGGCCCGAGATACGCAGTATTTT
CASSGPGLGGVARDTQYF
>16|once|TRBJ2-7|TRBV5-6|NA
TGTGCCAGCAGGCCCCTTGGCGGGGACCTGTCCTACGAGCAGTACTTC
CASRPLGGDLSYEQYF
>11|NA|TRBJ2-1|TRBV5-4|NA
TGTGCCAGCAGCTTGTTCTATGAGCAGTTCTTC
CASSLFYEQFF
>17|NA|TRBJ1-4|TRBV7-9|NA
TGTGCCAGCAGCGCAAGCGAGTCTTTTGGGCTTAATGAAAAACTGTTTTTT
CASSASESFGLNEKLFF
>14|once|TRBJ2-5|TRBV6-1|NA
TGTGCCAGCAGTGACAGGGGGGCGAGAGAGACCCAGTACTTC
CASSDRGARETQYF
>11|NA|TRBJ2-3|TRBV2|NA
TGTGCCAGCAGGGTGCTGGATACGCAGTATTTT
CASRVLDTQYF
>18|once|TRBJ1-6|TRBV7-8|NA
TGTGCCAGCAGCTTATACCCAGGGCCGTATTCCTATAATTCACCCCTCCACTTT
CASSLYPGPYSYNSPLHF
>12|NA|TRBJ2-7|TRBV25-1|NA
TGTGCCAGCAAGAACGGGAACTACGAGCAGTACTTC
CASKNGNYEQYF
>15|NA|TRBJ1-1|TRBV6-5|NA
TGTGCCAGCAGTTACTCCAGGGGTATGAACACTGAAGCTTTCTTT
CASSYSRGMNTEAFF
>14|NA|TRBJ2-7|TRBV5-4|NA
TGTGCCAGCCGTCAGGGCCCGGTAAAGGACGAGCAGTACTTC
CASRQGPVKDEQYF